The T cell receptor (beta chain) under discussion was sequenced for a study of T cells after yellow fever vaccination. MiXCR, run by TCRdb on the 5' RACE reads, gives a single entry per CDR3 protein. The sample includes a few hundred thousand distinct CDR3 sequences, approximately 4% of them seen just once. The length of the CDR3 is 15 residues. Trimming cost V 3 bases and J 5 bases; bases outside gene matches: 5. Germline loops: CDR1 KGHDR, CDR2 SFDVKD. This clonotype was recorded at least ten times. The chain uses TRBV24-1 and TRBJ2-5; 10 bases line up with TRBD2. This receptor was taken from a man aged 18 to 35 who received the YFV17D yellow fever vaccine. This specimen was PBMCs, taken 15 days after the yellow fever booster vaccination. The CDR3 nucleotides read TGTGCCACCAGTGATCCGAGCGGGGGGGCGGAGACCCAGTACTTC. This encodes CATSDPSGGAETQYF.